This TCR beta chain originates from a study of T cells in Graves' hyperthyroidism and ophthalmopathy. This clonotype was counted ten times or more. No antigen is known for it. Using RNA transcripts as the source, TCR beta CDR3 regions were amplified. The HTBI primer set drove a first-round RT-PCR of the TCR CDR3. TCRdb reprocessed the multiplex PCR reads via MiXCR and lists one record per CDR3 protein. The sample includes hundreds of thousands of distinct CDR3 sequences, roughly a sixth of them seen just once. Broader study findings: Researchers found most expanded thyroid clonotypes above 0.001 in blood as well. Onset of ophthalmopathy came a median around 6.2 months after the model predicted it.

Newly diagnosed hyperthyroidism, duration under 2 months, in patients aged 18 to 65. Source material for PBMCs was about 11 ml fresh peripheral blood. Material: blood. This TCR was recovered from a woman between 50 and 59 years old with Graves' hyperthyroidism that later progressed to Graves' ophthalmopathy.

The CDR3 nucleotides are TGCGCCAGCAGCTTGGGACAGCCGGCTGAGCAGTACTTC. Translating it yields CASSLGQPAEQYF. The chain links TRBV5-1 to TRBJ2-7, with D possibly TRBD1 on 5 matching bases. The CDR3 has 13 residues. Per germline, CDR1 SGHRS and CDR2 YFSETQ. Trimming took off 0 bases at V and 7 bases at J, with 11 bases between the two ends.